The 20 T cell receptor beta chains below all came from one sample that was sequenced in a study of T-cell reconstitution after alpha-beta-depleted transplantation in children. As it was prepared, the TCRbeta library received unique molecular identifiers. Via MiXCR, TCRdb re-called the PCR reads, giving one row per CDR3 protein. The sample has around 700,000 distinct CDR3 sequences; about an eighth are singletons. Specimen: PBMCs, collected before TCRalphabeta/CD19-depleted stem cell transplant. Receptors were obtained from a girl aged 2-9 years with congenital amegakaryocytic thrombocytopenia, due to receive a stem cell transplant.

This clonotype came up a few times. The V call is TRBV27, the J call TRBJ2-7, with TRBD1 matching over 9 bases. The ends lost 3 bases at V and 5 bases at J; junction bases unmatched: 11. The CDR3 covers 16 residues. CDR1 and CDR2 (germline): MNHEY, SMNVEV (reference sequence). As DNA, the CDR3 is TGTGCCAGCAGTTTGGAGCCGGGACAGGGAAACCACGAGCAGTACTTC. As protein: CASSLEPGQGNHEQYF.

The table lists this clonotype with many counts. The DNA of the CDR3 is TGTGCCAGCAGCCACGAGACCTACGAGCAGTACTTC. Its translation: CASSHETYEQYF. The chain recombines TRBV3-1 with TRBJ2-7, with D unclear. The V and J ends lost 3 bases and 2 bases respectively, with 5 bases between them. The germline gives CDR1 LGHDT, CDR2 YNNKEL (reference sequence). The CDR3 covers 12 residues.

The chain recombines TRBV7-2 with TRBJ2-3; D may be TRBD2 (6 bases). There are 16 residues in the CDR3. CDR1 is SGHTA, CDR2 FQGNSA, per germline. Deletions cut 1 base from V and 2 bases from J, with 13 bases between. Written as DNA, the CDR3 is TGTGCCAGCAGCTTAGTCGGCGGGATCCTCACAGATACGCAGTATTTT. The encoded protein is CASSLVGGILTDTQYF.

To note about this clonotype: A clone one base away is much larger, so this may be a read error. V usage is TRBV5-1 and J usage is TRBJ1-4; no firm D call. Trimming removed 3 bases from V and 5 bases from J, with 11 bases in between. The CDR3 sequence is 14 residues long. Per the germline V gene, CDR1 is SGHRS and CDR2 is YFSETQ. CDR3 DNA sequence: TGCGCCAGCAGCTCGACCTTAGGCAATGAAAAACTGTTTTTT. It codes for CASSSTLGNEKLFF.

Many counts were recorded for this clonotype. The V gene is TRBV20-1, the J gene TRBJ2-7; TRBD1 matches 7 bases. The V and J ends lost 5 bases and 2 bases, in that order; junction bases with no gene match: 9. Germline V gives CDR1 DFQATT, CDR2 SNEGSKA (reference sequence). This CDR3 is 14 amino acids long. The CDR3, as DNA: TGCAGTGCTCGTCGGACAGGCAATACCTACGAGCAGTACTTC. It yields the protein CSARRTGNTYEQYF.

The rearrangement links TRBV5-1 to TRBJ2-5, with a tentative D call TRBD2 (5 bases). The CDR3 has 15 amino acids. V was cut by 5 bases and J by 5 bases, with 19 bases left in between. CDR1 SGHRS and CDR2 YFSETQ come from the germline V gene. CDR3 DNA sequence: TGCGCCAGCAGTCTCCGGGGTTCCCTACGGGAGACCCAGTACTTC. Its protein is CASSLRGSLRETQYF.

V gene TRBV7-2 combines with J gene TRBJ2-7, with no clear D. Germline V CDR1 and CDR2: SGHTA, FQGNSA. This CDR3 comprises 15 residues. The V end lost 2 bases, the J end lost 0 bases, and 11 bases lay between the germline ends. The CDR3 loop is CASSLRLLVSYEQYF. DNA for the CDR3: TGTGCCAGCAGCTTACGACTCCTCGTCTCCTACGAGCAGTACTTC.

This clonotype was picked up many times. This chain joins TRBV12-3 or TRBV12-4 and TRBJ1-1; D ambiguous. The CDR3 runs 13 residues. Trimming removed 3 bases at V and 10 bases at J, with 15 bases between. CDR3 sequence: CASSFSQTSSAFF. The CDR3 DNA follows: TGTGCCAGCAGTTTTTCCCAAACATCGTCAGCTTTCTTT.

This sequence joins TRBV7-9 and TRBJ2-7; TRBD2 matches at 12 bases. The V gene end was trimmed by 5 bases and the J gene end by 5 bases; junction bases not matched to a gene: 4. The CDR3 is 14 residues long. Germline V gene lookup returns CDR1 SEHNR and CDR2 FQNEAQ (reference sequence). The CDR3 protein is CASSQTSGSNEQYF. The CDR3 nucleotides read TGTGCCAGCAGCCAGACTAGCGGGAGTAACGAGCAGTACTTC.

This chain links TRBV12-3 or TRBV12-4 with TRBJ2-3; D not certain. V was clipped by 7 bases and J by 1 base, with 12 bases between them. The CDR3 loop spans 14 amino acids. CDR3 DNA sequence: TGTGCCAGCACCAATTACCGACGCACAGATACGCAGTATTTT. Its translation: CASTNYRRTDTQYF.

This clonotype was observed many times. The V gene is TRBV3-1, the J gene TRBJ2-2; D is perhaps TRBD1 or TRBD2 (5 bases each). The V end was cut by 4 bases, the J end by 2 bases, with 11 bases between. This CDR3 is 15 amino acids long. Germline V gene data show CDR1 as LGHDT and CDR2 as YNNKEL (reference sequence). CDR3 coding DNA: TGTGCCAGCAGCCTCGAGGGGCTAAACACCGGGGAGCTGTTTTTT. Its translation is CASSLEGLNTGELFF.

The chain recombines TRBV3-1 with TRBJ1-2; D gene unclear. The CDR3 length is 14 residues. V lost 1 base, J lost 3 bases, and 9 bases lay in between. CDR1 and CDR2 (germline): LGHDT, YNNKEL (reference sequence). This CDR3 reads CASSQVRQDYGYTF. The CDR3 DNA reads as TGTGCCAGCAGCCAAGTTCGGCAGGACTATGGCTACACCTTC.

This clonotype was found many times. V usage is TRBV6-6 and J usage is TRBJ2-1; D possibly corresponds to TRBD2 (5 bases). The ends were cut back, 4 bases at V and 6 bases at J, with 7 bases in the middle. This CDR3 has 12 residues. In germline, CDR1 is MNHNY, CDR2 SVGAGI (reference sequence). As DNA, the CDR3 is TGTGCCAGCAGTTTAGCGTTCAATGAGCAGTTCTTC. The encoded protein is CASSLAFNEQFF.

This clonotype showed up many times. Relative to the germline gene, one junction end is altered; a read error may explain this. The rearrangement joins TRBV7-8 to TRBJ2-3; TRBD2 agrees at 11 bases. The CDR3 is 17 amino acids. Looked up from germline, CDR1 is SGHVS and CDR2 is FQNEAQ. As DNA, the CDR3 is TGTGCCAGCAGTTTTGGTAGCGGGGGGGCAAGCAAAGATACGCAGTATTTT. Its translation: CASSFGSGGASKDTQYF.

CDR3 DNA sequence: TGTGCCAGCAGCTTAGCGGCAGGGGGGAACACTGAAGCTTTCTTT. Protein sequence: CASSLAAGGNTEAFF. The chain carries TRBV7-9 and TRBJ1-1, with 7 bases matching TRBD1. Losses at the gene ends were 0 bases for V and 1 base for J; bases not matched to a gene: 2. The length of the CDR3 is 15 residues. CDR1 is SEHNR, CDR2 FQNEAQ, per germline (reference sequence).

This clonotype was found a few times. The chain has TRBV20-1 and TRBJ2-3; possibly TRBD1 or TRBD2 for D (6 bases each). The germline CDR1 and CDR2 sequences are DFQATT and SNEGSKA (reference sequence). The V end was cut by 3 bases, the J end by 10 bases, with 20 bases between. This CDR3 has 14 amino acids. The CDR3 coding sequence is TGCAGTGCTAGGGCCCCCCTCGGGGGCCGGCCGCAGTATTTT. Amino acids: CSARAPLGGRPQYF.

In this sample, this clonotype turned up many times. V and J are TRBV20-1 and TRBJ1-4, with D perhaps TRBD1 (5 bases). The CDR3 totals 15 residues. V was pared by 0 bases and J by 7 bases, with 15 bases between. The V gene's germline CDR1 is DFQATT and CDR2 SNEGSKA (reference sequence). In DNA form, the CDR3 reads TGCAGTGCTAGAGATCCCCAGGGAATGGGTGAAAAACTGTTTTTT. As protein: CSARDPQGMGEKLFF.

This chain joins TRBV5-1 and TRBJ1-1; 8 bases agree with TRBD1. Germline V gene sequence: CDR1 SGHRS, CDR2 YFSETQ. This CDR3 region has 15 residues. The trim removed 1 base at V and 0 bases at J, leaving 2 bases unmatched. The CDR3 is CASSLTGGLNTEAFF. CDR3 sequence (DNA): TGCGCCAGCAGCTTGACAGGGGGTTTGAACACTGAAGCTTTCTTT.

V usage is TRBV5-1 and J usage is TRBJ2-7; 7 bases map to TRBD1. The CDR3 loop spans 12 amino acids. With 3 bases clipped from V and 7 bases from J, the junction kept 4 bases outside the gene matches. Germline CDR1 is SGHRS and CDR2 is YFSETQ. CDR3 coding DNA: TGCGCCAGCAGCTACAACAGGGGAGAGCAGTACTTC. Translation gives CASSYNRGEQYF.

The CDR3 DNA is TGTGCCAGCAGCTTAGAAGGCCTCTGGGGTCACACAGATACGCAGTATTTT. Residues: CASSLEGLWGHTDTQYF. This chain joins TRBV11-2 and TRBJ2-3; no definite D call. Per the germline V gene, CDR1 is SGHAT and CDR2 is FQNNGV. The CDR3 has 17 residues. The V end was cut by 0 bases, the J end by 2 bases, with 15 bases between.